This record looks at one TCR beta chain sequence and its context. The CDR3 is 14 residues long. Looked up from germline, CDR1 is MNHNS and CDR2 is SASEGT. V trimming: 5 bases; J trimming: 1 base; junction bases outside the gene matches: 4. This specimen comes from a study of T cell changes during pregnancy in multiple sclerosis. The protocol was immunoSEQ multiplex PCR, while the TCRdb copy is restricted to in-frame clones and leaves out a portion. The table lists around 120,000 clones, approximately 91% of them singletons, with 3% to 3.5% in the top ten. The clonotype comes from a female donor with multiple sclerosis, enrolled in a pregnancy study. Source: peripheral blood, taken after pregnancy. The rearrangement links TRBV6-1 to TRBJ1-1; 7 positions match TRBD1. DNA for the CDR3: TGTGCCAGCAGTAGTGGGACAGCGAACACTGAAGCTTTCTTT. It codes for CASSSGTANTEAFF.